The 2 T cell receptor beta chains below were found in one sample sequenced in a study of shared clonotypes between healthy human individuals. TCRdb's table, derived via immunoSEQ multiplex PCR, lists solely in-frame clones and lacks some. The sample has roughly 1,000,000 clones, approximately 80% seen once. Material for sequencing was memory CD4+ T cells from PBMCs. Subset: CD45RA-negative fraction. The receptors derive from a man aged 18 to 29 in good health. Some clones in this sample may be carry-over from other donors' samples.

This clone has more than one count but fewer than ten. One junction end does not reproduce the germline sequence, and a read error may be involved. The chain recombines TRBV7-9 with TRBJ1-4; D not resolved. This CDR3 has 13 amino acids. Germline CDR1 reads SEHNR; CDR2 reads FQNEAQ (reference sequence). CDR3 region: CASAGQFNEKLFF. CDR3 in DNA: TGTGCCAGCGCTGGGCAGTTTAATGAAAAGCTGTTTTTT.

The rearrangement uses TRBV7-9 and TRBJ2-5; D perhaps matches TRBD2 (5 bases). Looked up from germline, CDR1 is SEHNR and CDR2 is FQNEAQ (reference sequence). The length of the CDR3 is 12 residues. V lost 1 base to trimming and J lost 7 bases, with 7 bases between them. This CDR3 is CASSLDEGTQYF. The DNA for the CDR3 is TGTGCCAGCAGCTTAGATGAGGGGACCCAGTACTTC.